One T cell receptor (beta chain) is described in this entry. CDR3 size: 17 residues. The V gene's germline CDR1 is LGHDT and CDR2 YNNKEL (reference sequence). V was pared by 1 base and J by 4 bases, with 17 bases between. The repertoire was sequenced with immunoSEQ multiplex PCR; TCRdb's copy has only in-frame clones and lacks some. This table has 350,000 to 400,000 clones, approximately 88% appearing once. The sample belongs to a study of blood T cell repertoires in COVID-19. Overall study context: PBMCs, B-cell-depleted T cells, or T cells were the source of the cDNA or gDNA that made up the material.

This TCR was sampled from a woman younger than 45 with acute COVID-19. The sequenced material came from PBMCs or T cells enriched from blood (not recorded which). The chain couples TRBV3-1 (or the pseudogene TRBV3-2) to TRBJ1-5; D not certain. As DNA, the CDR3 is TGTGCCAGCAGCCAAGGCTCCCCACTCTTTCCGAATCAGCCCCAGCATTTT. It encodes CASSQGSPLFPNQPQHF.